This T cell receptor (beta chain) originates from a study of naive and memory T cell subsets. Two oligonucleotides, mixed equimolar, formed the beta constant-region primer covering TRBC1 and TRBC2. Ligated cDNA was amplified by four rounds of PCR with nested alpha and beta constant-region primers and SP2. An oligonucleotide with the SP2 primer and a 12-nucleotide UMI was ligated to the cDNA 3' end. One entry per CDR3 protein results from TCRdb running MiXCR on the UMI-ligation and nested PCR reads. Among some 22,000 distinct CDR3 sequences listed, roughly 9.6% were seen once. This clonotype was counted ten times or more. Its antigen is currently unknown. General observations from the study: Gini index rose across naive, CM, EM and EMRA in CD4 and CD8.

J lost 6 bases, V lost 0 bases, and 13 bases had no gene match. CDR1 and CDR2 from the germline V gene are MGHRA and YSYEKL. The CDR3 runs 19 residues. CD4+ T cell IFNgamma after overnight CMV lysate exposure gave donor CMV status. The V call is TRBV4-1, the J call TRBJ1-6, with 8 positions matching TRBD1. The source of this sequence is a human donor in good health. Material for sequencing was central memory CD8+ T cells from blood. CDR3 in DNA: TGCGCCAGCAGCCAAGAAGAGACAGGGGCGAATATTGTTAATTCACCCCTCCACTTT. As protein: CASSQEETGANIVNSPLHF.